This T cell receptor beta chain was identified during a study of T cell responses to AZD1222 COVID-19 vaccine. Study-level findings and limits: Unmutated regions of variants are reportedly targeted by nearly half of spike-specific TCRs. Donor demographics were predominantly white British with a female majority; clonal diversity may be underestimated. Seropositive AZD1222 recipients at baseline numbered only 6 or 7. Repertoire samples came only from after the peak T cell response.

On this clone itself: The antigen is not known.

Clones were read by immunoSEQ multiplex PCR, and TCRdb kept only the in-frame ones, dropping some. The sample lists around 190,000 clones, just over 85% seen once, with around a tenth in the top ten. This clonotype originated in an adult who received the AZD1222 COVID-19 vaccine. Sequencing used peripheral blood, obtained 28 days after the second AZD1222 dose.

CDR3 region: CASSSKRASGSQETQYF. Written as DNA, the CDR3 is TGCGCCAGCAGCTCTAAACGGGCTAGCGGGTCTCAAGAGACCCAGTACTTC. This chain joins TRBV5-1 and TRBJ2-5; 8 bases match TRBD2. This CDR3 spans 17 amino acids. J lost 2 bases, V lost 3 bases, and 12 bases had no gene match. The germline CDR1 and CDR2 sequences are SGHRS and YFSETQ.